This entry lists 2 T cell receptor beta chains sequenced from one sample in a study of cytomegalovirus exposure and HLA in healthy donors. With 60 Vbeta and 13 Jbeta primers, the PCR was carried out. Data came from immunoSEQ multiplex PCR; TCRdb stores just in-frame clones and leaves some out. The sample has around 150,000 clones, 79% seen once. Sequencing input: PBMCs. These receptors were taken from a middle-aged man in good health and CMV-seropositive.

A word on this clone: Compared with germline, one end of the junction differs, possibly owing to a read error. The J gene is TRBJ2-4, the V gene TRBV10-3, with 9 positions matching TRBD1. The CDR3 has 12 residues. Per the germline V gene, CDR1 is ENHRY and CDR2 is SYGVKD. Here the CDR3 reads CAISEWGQGMGF. In DNA form, the CDR3 reads TGTGCCATCAGTGAGTGGGGACAGGGAATGGGGTTC.

The chain carries TRBV2 and TRBJ2-7; D perhaps matches TRBD1 (5 bases). Germline CDR1 and CDR2: SNHLY and FYNNEI. This CDR3 region has 13 residues. Trimming cost V 6 bases and J 0 bases, with 9 bases left between them. This CDR3 reads CASRLTGSYEQYF. Written as DNA, the CDR3 is TGTGCCAGCAGATTAACAGGCTCCTACGAGCAGTACTTC.